The 9 T cell receptor beta chains below all came from one sample that was sequenced in a study of cytotoxic CD8 clonotypes in ibrutinib-treated CLL. The data were produced by immunoSEQ multiplex PCR, yet TCRdb's version contains in-frame clones alone and is incomplete. The table lists fewer than 35,000 clones, more than 65% of them singletons. The sequences come from PBMCs, collected before ibrutinib treatment. The receptors come from a human donor with chronic lymphocytic leukemia.

This clone was detected only once. This rearrangement joins TRBV6-1 to TRBJ1-1; D not certain. Germline V CDR1 and CDR2: MNHNS, SASEGT. V lost 6 bases to trimming and J lost 2 bases, with 4 bases between them. The CDR3 spans 11 residues. CDR3 protein: CASRRNTEAFF. The CDR3 DNA reads as TGTGCCAGCAGGAGAAACACTGAAGCTTTCTTT.

The rearrangement uses TRBV15 and TRBJ1-1; no reliable D call. The CDR3 totals 12 residues. In germline, CDR1 is LNHNV, CDR2 YYDKDF (reference sequence). The V gene lost 1 base and the J gene lost 10 bases, with 10 bases spanning the gap. The CDR3 sequence: CATSRVGWRAFF. For the CDR3, the DNA is TGTGCCACCAGCAGAGTAGGATGGAGAGCTTTCTTT. Drawing the rest from reference TRBV15 and TRBJ1-1, the complete variable domain is DAMVIQNPRYQVTQFGKPVTLSCSQTLNHNVMYWYQQKSSQAPKLLFHYYDKDFNNEADTPDNFQSRRPNTSFCFLDIRSPGLGDTAMYLCATSRVGWRAFFGQGTRLTVV.

The J gene is TRBJ2-3, the V gene TRBV29-1; D possibly corresponds to TRBD1 (6 bases). V lost 4 bases and J 2 bases, leaving 16 bases between the germline ends. The CDR3 totals 15 residues. CDR1 and CDR2 from the germline V gene are SQVTM and ANQGSEA. The CDR3 DNA is TGCAGCGTTGGAGAGACAGGACGGGTCACAGATACGCAGTATTTT. Protein product: CSVGETGRVTDTQYF.

This clone was seen just once. This sequence joins TRBV6-1 and TRBJ1-2, with D maybe TRBD1 (5 bases). V was trimmed by 2 bases and J by 6 bases, leaving 10 bases between them. CDR3 length equals 13 residues. Germline CDR1 and CDR2: MNHNS and SASEGT. CDR3 region: CASSESGRDGYTF. CDR3 in DNA: TGTGCCAGCAGTGAATCAGGGAGGGATGGCTACACCTTC.

On this clone itself: Within the sample, other DNA sequences also encode this same CDR3. The chain uses TRBV7-2 and TRBJ2-5; D uncertain. CDR3 length: 12 residues. CDR1 is SGHTA and CDR2 is FQGNSA in the germline V gene. Trimming cost V 3 bases and J 2 bases, with 4 bases left between them. DNA for the CDR3: TGTGCCAGCAGCTTGACTCAAGAGACCCAGTACTTC. It encodes CASSLTQETQYF.

The V and J genes are TRBV6-1 and TRBJ2-5; 10 nucleotides line up with TRBD1. Germline V gene sequence: CDR1 MNHNS, CDR2 SASEGT. CDR3 size: 15 residues. The J segment lost 5 bases and the V segment lost 2 bases, leaving 5 bases of the junction unmatched. CDR3 bases: TGTGCCAGCAGTGAACTGACAGGGGGCGTGGAGACCCAGTACTTC. Encoded protein: CASSELTGGVETQYF.

The chain recombines TRBV7-2 with TRBJ1-3; possible D gene TRBD1, 5 bases. The CDR3 spans 15 residues. Germline V gene data show CDR1 as SGHTA and CDR2 as FQGNSA. The germline V and J ends were trimmed by 5 bases and 4 bases, with 15 bases remaining between them. CDR3 coding DNA: TGTGCCAGCAGCCGAGAGGGGCAGATCGGAAACACCATATATTTT. It yields the protein CASSREGQIGNTIYF.

In this sample, this clone turned up a few times. The chain combines TRBV5-6 with TRBJ2-5, with 7 bases lining up with TRBD1. Germline-derived CDR1 and CDR2 are SGHDT and YYEEEE. CDR3 length: 15 residues. Germline trimming cut 3 bases from V and 4 bases from J; bases unmatched to any gene: 9. DNA of the CDR3: TGTGCCAGCAGCTACCGACAGGGCGAGGGAGAGACCCAGTACTTC. Translation: CASSYRQGEGETQYF.

V usage is TRBV28 and J usage is TRBJ2-7; TRBD1 matches 7 bases. Trimming took 7 bases from V and 0 from J; bases not matched to a gene: 6. From germline, CDR1 is MDHEN and CDR2 SYDVKM. The length of the CDR3 is 14 residues. The CDR3, as DNA: TGTGCCAGCACCTCAGGGACAGTCTCCTACGAGCAGTACTTC. As protein: CASTSGTVSYEQYF.